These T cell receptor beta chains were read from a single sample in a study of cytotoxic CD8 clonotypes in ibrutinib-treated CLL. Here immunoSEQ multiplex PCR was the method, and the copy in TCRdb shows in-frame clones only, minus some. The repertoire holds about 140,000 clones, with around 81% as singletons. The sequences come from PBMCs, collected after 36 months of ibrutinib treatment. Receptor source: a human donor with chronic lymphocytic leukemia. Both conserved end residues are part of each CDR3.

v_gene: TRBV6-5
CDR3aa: CASSYESAVGPYGYTF

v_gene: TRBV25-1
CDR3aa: CASSDVLAVQETQYF

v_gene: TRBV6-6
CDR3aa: CASSLVGGNQPQHF

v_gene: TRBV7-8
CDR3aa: CASSFLLADDYNYGYTF

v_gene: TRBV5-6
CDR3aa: CASSLAGRVNTEAFF

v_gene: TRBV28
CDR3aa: CASSLVVTNTEAFF

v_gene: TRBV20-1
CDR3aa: CSARDGSGYTF

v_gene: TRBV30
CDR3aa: CAWAGQGLSGNTIYF

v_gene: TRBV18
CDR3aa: CASSRTPSGNTIYF

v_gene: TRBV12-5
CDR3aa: CASGTDDYGYTF

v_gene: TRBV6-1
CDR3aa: CASSGQVREKLFF

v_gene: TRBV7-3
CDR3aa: CASSPGTGTNYGYTF

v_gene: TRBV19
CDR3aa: CASSMTGGTEKLFF

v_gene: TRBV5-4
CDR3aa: CASSVYAPGARYGYTF

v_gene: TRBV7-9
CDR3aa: CASSLTEGKLFF

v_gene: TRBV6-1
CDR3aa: CASSVSNEKLFF

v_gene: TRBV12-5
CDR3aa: CASGSGANVLTF

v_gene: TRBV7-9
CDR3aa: CASRSFYKGREIYGYTF

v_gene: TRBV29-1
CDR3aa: CSVAEIRRGGTEAFF

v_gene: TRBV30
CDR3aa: CAWSVPGQLSGNTIYF